This paragraph covers one T cell receptor beta chain sequence. Its target is unknown. The data are from a study of cytomegalovirus exposure and HLA in healthy donors. Notes on the study in general: In an earlier analysis, in approximately 570 donors, most V segments appeared productive either ~90% or ~30% of the time.

The PCR made use of 60 Vbeta and 13 Jbeta primers. The method was immunoSEQ multiplex PCR; TCRdb's version includes in-frame clones alone and lacks a portion of them. Of 100,000 to 150,000 clones listed, about 81% are singletons. Germline lookup yields CDR1 LNHDA and CDR2 SQIVND (reference sequence). The CDR3 covers 14 residues. With V trimmed by 5 bases and J by 3 bases, 3 bases remained unmatched. Source material: PBMCs. The receptor's source is a woman aged 25 to 45 in good health and CMV-seronegative. The chain employs TRBV19 and TRBJ2-5; 10 nucleotides line up with TRBD2. This chain's CDR3 is CASSRTSGKETQYF. The CDR3 DNA reads TGTGCCAGTAGTCGCACTAGCGGGAAAGAGACCCAGTACTTC.